The 27 T cell receptor beta chains in this list originate from one sample, sequenced in a study of beta chain features in type 1 diabetes. Expressed TCRB transcripts got sequenced, as all isolated RNA was reverse transcribed. Libraries were prepared by immunoSEQ multiplex PCR; TCRdb keeps only in-frame clonotypes and omits some of them. Of over 700,000 clones in the sample, roughly 17% were seen once. The sequenced sample was naive CD4+ T cells from blood. The source is a young woman in good health.

The rearrangement links TRBV19 to TRBJ2-3; D uncertain. The germline V gene has CDR1 LNHDA and CDR2 SQIVND (reference sequence). The CDR3 contains 13 residues. V lost 4 bases and J 4 bases, leaving 9 bases between the germline ends. CDR3 amino acids: CASSNRRSDTQYF. DNA of the CDR3: TGTGCCAGTAGTAACCGACGGTCAGATACGCAGTATTTT.

The rearrangement uses TRBV29-1 and TRBJ2-4; possible D gene TRBD1, 5 bases. Between the trimmed V and J ends, which lost 4 bases and 4 bases, there was a span of 11 bases. Germline V gene sequence: CDR1 SQVTM, CDR2 ANQGSEA. CDR3 length: 13 amino acids. CDR3 DNA: TGCAGCGTTGTAAGGCAGGGTAAAAACATTCAGTACTTC. It is translated as CSVVRQGKNIQYF.

The CDR3 sequence is CASSSRATLDTQYF. In nucleotides, the CDR3 is TGTGCCAGCAGCTCGCGGGCGACCCTAGATACGCAGTATTTT. V is TRBV9 and J is TRBJ2-3; possible D gene TRBD2, 5 bases. CDR1 and CDR2 (germline): SGDLS, YYNGEE. This CDR3 contains 14 residues. The V and J ends lost 4 bases and 5 bases respectively, with 14 bases between them.

This chain connects TRBV7-2 to TRBJ2-5; TRBD2 aligns across 12 bases. This CDR3 is 16 amino acids long. V shed 5 bases, J shed 0 bases, and the junction held 4 bases outside the gene matches. Germline V gives CDR1 SGHTA, CDR2 FQGNSA. CDR3 region: CASSGGLAGYQETQYF. The CDR3 nucleotides are TGTGCCAGCAGCGGGGGACTAGCGGGCTACCAAGAGACCCAGTACTTC.

This clone was counted a few times. This specimen includes other DNA sequences encoding the same CDR3. This sequence joins TRBV28 and TRBJ2-7; D is unresolved. Germline V gene sequence: CDR1 MDHEN, CDR2 SYDVKM. The CDR3 consists of 14 residues. Trimming pared 2 bases from V and 3 bases from J, leaving 11 bases between. CDR3 nucleotide sequence: TGTGCCAGCAGTTTAGGGCAGGCGCGCTACGAGCAGTACTTC. Protein: CASSLGQARYEQYF.

This clone was counted a few times. The chain recombines TRBV7-9 with TRBJ1-4; 7 nucleotides agree with TRBD1. The CDR3 runs to 15 residues. The junction had 6 bases not matched to a gene; V was cut back by 5 bases and J by 3 bases. Germline V gives CDR1 SEHNR, CDR2 FQNEAQ (reference sequence). The CDR3 nucleotides are TGTGCCAGCAGCGTCTCCGGGACAGCTAATGAAAAACTGTTTTTT. It codes for CASSVSGTANEKLFF.

The sample holds a few counts of this clone. The V call is TRBV27, the J call TRBJ2-4; D gene uncertain. Trimming cost V 4 bases and J 0 bases, with 7 bases left between them. Germline CDR1 reads MNHEY; CDR2 reads SMNVEV (reference sequence). This CDR3 is built from 14 residues. CDR3 region: CASSYKGAKNIQYF. The DNA of the CDR3 is TGTGCCAGCAGTTACAAGGGAGCCAAAAACATTCAGTACTTC.

The rearrangement links TRBV7-3 to TRBJ2-7; 11 bases agree with TRBD2. This CDR3 has 15 amino acids. The germline gives CDR1 SGHTA, CDR2 FQGTGA. J gave up 2 bases and V 5 bases, and 5 bases lay outside the gene matches. The DNA of the CDR3 is TGTGCCAGCAGCCGCCCGACTAGCGGGACCTACGAGCAGTACTTC. Encoded protein: CASSRPTSGTYEQYF. Supplemented by reference TRBV7-3 and TRBJ2-7, the full variable domain reads GAGVSQTPSNKVTEKGKYVELRCDPISGHTALYWYRQSLGQGPEFLIYFQGTGAADDSGLPNDRFFAVRPEGSVSTLKIQRTERGDSAVYLCASSRPTSGTYEQYFGPGTRLTVT.

The V call is TRBV10-3, the J call TRBJ2-1, with D uncertain. Trimming removed 0 bases at V and 15 bases at J, with 9 bases between. Germline V gives CDR1 ENHRY, CDR2 SYGVKD. This CDR3 is 11 amino acids long. The DNA of the CDR3 is TGTGCCATCAGTGAGTCTGGCCCCTCGTTCTTC. It codes for CAISESGPSFF.

The V and J genes are TRBV10-3 and TRBJ2-7, with unresolved D. CDR1 is ENHRY and CDR2 is SYGVKD in the germline V gene. The length of the CDR3 is 14 residues. V was shortened by 4 bases and J by 2 bases, with 12 bases between the two germline ends. CDR3 nucleotide sequence: TGTGCCATCAGTGCGCGTAGGGATCCCTACGAGCAGTACTTC. As protein: CAISARRDPYEQYF.

This clone was seen more than once but under ten times. This same CDR3 is encoded by further DNA sequences in the sample. The chain couples TRBV5-1 to TRBJ2-1, with TRBD2 matching 9 bases. This CDR3 has 13 residues. J lost 7 bases, V lost 4 bases, and 3 bases had no gene match. CDR1 is SGHRS, CDR2 YFSETQ, per germline. The chain's CDR3 is CASSPGLANEQFF. CDR3 DNA: TGCGCCAGCAGCCCGGGACTAGCTAATGAGCAGTTCTTC.

There are a few counts of this clone. The chain is built from TRBV19 and TRBJ2-1; 9 bases are shared with TRBD2. Looked up from germline, CDR1 is LNHDA and CDR2 is SQIVND (reference sequence). V trimming: 3 bases; J trimming: 6 bases; junction bases outside the gene matches: 9. The CDR3 runs to 16 residues. As DNA, the CDR3 is TGTGCCAGTAGTATCGGTAGCGGGAGAGGAGGCAATGAGCAGTTCTTC. Encoded protein: CASSIGSGRGGNEQFF.

The J gene is TRBJ2-7, the V gene TRBV28, with D perhaps TRBD1 or TRBD2 (5 bases each). The germline V gene encodes CDR1 MDHEN and CDR2 SYDVKM. Trimming removed 8 bases from V and 0 bases from J, with 11 bases in between. CDR3 length: 13 amino acids. In nucleotides, the CDR3 is TGTGCCAGCTGGGCAGGGAGCTCCTACGAGCAGTACTTC. Amino acids: CASWAGSSYEQYF.

In DNA, the CDR3 is TGTGCCACCAGCAGATGGGGAGCGCAGTATTTT. Its protein is CATSRWGAQYF. This sequence joins TRBV15 and TRBJ2-3; D perhaps matches TRBD2 (5 bases). The V and J ends lost 2 bases and 10 bases respectively, with 7 bases between them. Germline values: CDR1 LNHNV, CDR2 YYDKDF (reference sequence). This CDR3 has 11 amino acids.

This clone was observed a handful of times. The V and J genes are TRBV4-3 and TRBJ2-1, with 8 bases fitting TRBD2. The germline V gene encodes CDR1 LGHNA and CDR2 YSLEER. The CDR3 is 14 amino acids. V shed 0 bases and J 8 bases; nucleotides not matched to a gene: 3. The CDR3 sequence: CASSQDRTSHEQFF. CDR3 nucleotide sequence: TGCGCCAGCAGCCAAGATCGGACTAGCCATGAGCAGTTCTTC.

This clone was recorded a few times. The chain employs TRBV2 and TRBJ2-7; perhaps TRBD2 as D (5 bases). CDR3 length equals 10 residues. CDR1 SNHLY and CDR2 FYNNEI come from the germline V gene. Trimming shortened V by 4 bases and J by 7 bases, and 5 bases separated the two germline ends. The CDR3 loop reads CASSGGEQYF. CDR3 bases: TGTGCCAGCAGTGGAGGGGAGCAGTACTTC.

The chain combines TRBV19 with TRBJ2-6; unclear D gene. Germline V lookup: CDR1 LNHDA, CDR2 SQIVND (reference sequence). CDR3 size: 16 residues. V lost 1 base to trimming and J lost 0 bases, with 7 bases between them. CDR3 sequence reads: CASSIARSSGANVLTF. The CDR3 bases are TGTGCCAGTAGTATAGCGAGGTCCTCTGGGGCCAACGTCCTGACTTTC.

The rearrangement joins TRBV2 to TRBJ2-7, with TRBD1 matching over 12 bases. From germline, CDR1 is SNHLY and CDR2 FYNNEI. CDR3 size: 17 residues. The V and J ends lost 5 bases and 6 bases, in that order; junction bases with no gene match: 14. The CDR3 nucleotides are TGTGCCAGCAGTTACGGGACAGGGGGCGGGAGGGATACCGAGCAGTACTTC. Translation gives CASSYGTGGGRDTEQYF. The variable domain in full, with the rest retrieved from reference TRBV2 and TRBJ2-7, is EPEVTQTPSHQVTQMGQEVILRCVPISNHLYFYWYRQILGQKVEFLVSFYNNEISEKSEIFDDQFSVERPDGSNFTLKIRSTKLEDSAMYFCASSYGTGGGRDTEQYFGPGTRLTVT.

This clone has only a few counts. The chain carries TRBV25-1 and TRBJ2-3, with D possibly being TRBD1 or TRBD2 (5 bases each). CDR1 and CDR2 from the germline V gene are MGHDK and SYGVNS. The CDR3 contains 16 residues. The ends were cut back, 2 bases at V and 2 bases at J, with 14 bases in the middle. This chain's CDR3 is CASSEGVGELTDTQYF. For the CDR3, the DNA is TGTGCCAGCAGTGAAGGTGTGGGGGAGCTCACAGATACGCAGTATTTT.

In this sample, this clone turned up a few times. DNA of the CDR3: TGTGCCAGCAGTTCCCAAGGCTATGGCTACACCTTC. This gives the protein CASSSQGYGYTF. The chain couples TRBV11-1 to TRBJ1-2, with D uncertain. This CDR3 is built from 12 residues. CDR1 SGHAT and CDR2 FQDESV come from the germline V gene (reference sequence). Trimming removed 6 bases from V and 4 bases from J, with 9 bases in between.

This chain uses TRBV7-9 with TRBJ2-1, with TRBD2 matching 7 bases. Germline CDR1 SEHNR, CDR2 FQNEAQ (reference sequence). V lost 7 bases, J lost 0 bases, and 6 bases stayed unmatched. This CDR3 is 15 amino acids long. The CDR3 here is CASTLRLASYNEQFF. CDR3 nucleotides: TGTGCCAGCACGCTTCGACTAGCCTCCTACAATGAGCAGTTCTTC. The full variable domain, completed using reference TRBV7-9 and TRBJ2-1, is DTGVSQNPRHKITKRGQNVTFRCDPISEHNRLYWYRQTLGQGPEFLTYFQNEAQLEKSRLLSDRFSAERPKGSFSTLEIQRTEQGDSAMYLCASTLRLASYNEQFFGPGTRLTVL.

This clone was seen more than once but under ten times. V gene TRBV25-1 combines with J gene TRBJ2-2; D is undetermined. Trimming stripped 4 bases from V and 5 bases from J, with 14 bases between. Germline V CDR1 and CDR2: MGHDK, SYGVNS. The CDR3 runs 15 residues. As DNA, the CDR3 is TGTGCCAGCAGTGCCACGCCCACAAATACCGGGGAGCTGTTTTTT. Its protein product is CASSATPTNTGELFF.

This clone was found a few times. The CDR3 reads CASSSTRIYGYTF. The CDR3 DNA sequence: TGTGCCAGCAGCTCGACAAGGATCTATGGCTACACCTTC. The rearrangement links TRBV11-2 to TRBJ1-2; D not resolved. This CDR3 spans 13 amino acids. Trimming left V 4 bases short and J 4 bases short, with 10 bases between. The germline gives CDR1 SGHAT, CDR2 FQNNGV.

This clone has a handful of counts. This chain uses TRBV2 with TRBJ1-1, with a tentative D call TRBD1 (5 bases). Germline CDR1 is SNHLY and CDR2 is FYNNEI. The CDR3 covers 13 residues. The ends were cut back, 9 bases at V and 3 bases at J, with 14 bases in the middle. The CDR3 coding sequence is TGTGCCAGTCGGTTTCGCAGGGACACTGAAGCTTTCTTT. Protein: CASRFRRDTEAFF.

V gene TRBV6-5 combines with J gene TRBJ2-5, with 7 bases matching TRBD1. Germline CDR1 MNHEY, CDR2 SVGAGI. The CDR3 loop spans 14 amino acids. V shed 5 bases and J 4 bases; nucleotides not matched to a gene: 7. The CDR3 protein is CASSPRQGRETQYF. The DNA for the CDR3 is TGTGCCAGCAGTCCCCGACAGGGACGAGAGACCCAGTACTTC.

About this clone itself: This sample also contains other DNA sequences that code for the same CDR3. The chain is built from TRBV11-2 and TRBJ2-5; D gene ambiguous. The V and J ends lost 3 bases and 5 bases respectively, with 4 bases between them. The CDR3 has 11 amino acids. CDR1 is SGHAT, CDR2 FQNNGV, per germline. The CDR3 region is CASSLYETQYF. CDR3 in DNA: TGTGCCAGCAGCTTGTATGAGACCCAGTACTTC. The whole variable domain, remainder taken from reference TRBV11-2 and TRBJ2-5, is EAGVAQSPRYKIIEKRQSVAFWCNPISGHATLYWYQQILGQGPKLLIQFQNNGVVDDSQLPKDRFSAERLKGVDSTLKIQPAKLEDSAVYLCASSLYETQYFGPGTRLLVL.

The chain employs TRBV11-2 and TRBJ1-1, with TRBD1 as a possible D gene (5 bases). In germline, CDR1 is SGHAT, CDR2 FQNNGV. Trimming stripped 5 bases from V and 7 bases from J, with 11 bases between. The CDR3 totals 12 residues. Here the CDR3 DNA reads TGTGCCAGCAGCCCTCGGGACCTTGAAGCTTTCTTT. Translation: CASSPRDLEAFF.